The 17 T cell receptor beta chains in this list originate from one sample, sequenced in a study of graft-versus-host responses after intestinal transplantation. Profiling relied on immunoSEQ multiplex PCR, and the TCRdb table lists in-frame clones only, not all of them. The table has around 97,000 clones, roughly 89% seen once. No antigen has been assigned to these receptors. Source: unstimulated CD4+ T cells sorted from spleen or lymph node cells, taken before transplant. These receptors were obtained from a human donor who was the organ donor for an intestinal transplant.

The rearrangement uses TRBV2 and TRBJ2-4; TRBD2 might be the D (5 bases). The CDR3 runs 14 residues. Trimming took 3 bases from V and 7 from J, leaving 13 bases between them. Germline values: CDR1 SNHLY, CDR2 FYNNEI. The CDR3 sequence: CASSDSGWENIQYF. The CDR3 bases are TGTGCCAGCAGTGACTCGGGTTGGGAGAACATTCAGTACTTC. Variable domain in full (rest from reference TRBV2 and TRBJ2-4): EPEVTQTPSHQVTQMGQEVILRCVPISNHLYFYWYRQILGQKVEFLVSFYNNEISEKSEIFDDQFSVERPDGSNFTLKIRSTKLEDSAMYFCASSDSGWENIQYFGAGTRLSVL.

Only one count was recorded for this clone. V and J are TRBV7-2 and TRBJ1-2, with D perhaps matching TRBD1 (6 bases). This CDR3 is built from 13 residues. The germline V and J ends were trimmed by 3 bases and 7 bases, with 12 bases remaining between them. Germline V lookup: CDR1 SGHTA, CDR2 FQGNSA. CDR3 bases: TGTGCCAGCAGCTTGACAGGCCCCGTTGGCTACACCTTC. Protein product: CASSLTGPVGYTF.

This clone has only a few counts. This chain connects TRBV6-6 to TRBJ1-6; TRBD1 matches at 8 bases. This CDR3 has 16 amino acids. V trimming: 4 bases; J trimming: 9 bases; junction bases outside the gene matches: 11. Germline V gene sequence: CDR1 MNHNY, CDR2 SVGAGI (reference sequence). CDR3 DNA: TGTGCCAGCAGTTCCACGACAGGGGACTACAGTTCACCCCTCCACTTT. Protein sequence: CASSSTTGDYSSPLHF.

The gene calls are TRBV7-8 and TRBJ1-3; D unresolved. Trimming took 5 bases from V and 3 from J, leaving 8 bases between them. The CDR3 totals 13 residues. The germline V gene has CDR1 SGHVS and CDR2 FQNEAQ. The chain's CDR3 is CASSADIGNTIYF. Written as DNA, the CDR3 is TGTGCCAGCAGCGCCGACATTGGAAACACCATATATTTT.

V and J are TRBV18 and TRBJ1-3; 7 nucleotides match TRBD1. Germline V gene sequence: CDR1 KGHSH, CDR2 LQKENI. After removal of 1 base from V and 0 bases from J, the junction contained 6 bases not matched to a gene. CDR3 size: 17 residues. CDR3 in amino acids: CASSPLPQGSSGNTIYF. Written as DNA, the CDR3 is TGTGCCAGCTCACCACTCCCACAGGGGTCCTCTGGAAACACCATATATTTT.

The CDR3 loop is CASSLEPGLHYEQYF. CDR3 DNA: TGTGCCAGCAGCTTAGAACCGGGACTTCACTACGAGCAGTACTTC. The chain combines TRBV11-2 with TRBJ2-7, with D maybe TRBD2 (6 bases). Between the trimmed V and J ends, which lost 0 bases and 3 bases, there was a span of 12 bases. Germline loops: CDR1 SGHAT, CDR2 FQNNGV. The length of the CDR3 is 15 residues.

The rearrangement uses TRBV5-4 and TRBJ2-2; a weak D match, TRBD1 (8 bases). The CDR3 length is 17 residues. Trimming took off 4 bases at V and 6 bases at J, with 22 bases between the two ends. From germline, CDR1 is SGHNT and CDR2 YYREEE (reference sequence). This chain's CDR3 is CASSRPPGQGGAGELFF. For the CDR3, the DNA is TGTGCCAGCAGCCGCCCTCCCGGACAGGGAGGGGCCGGGGAGCTGTTTTTT.

The CDR3 protein is CASSAGGGATNEQYF. The CDR3 bases are TGTGCCAGCAGCGCTGGCGGGGGGGCGACAAACGAGCAGTACTTC. The rearrangement links TRBV9 to TRBJ2-7; 9 bases align to TRBD2. The germline gives CDR1 SGDLS, CDR2 YYNGEE. This CDR3 is 15 amino acids long. Trimming cost V 3 bases and J 5 bases; bases outside gene matches: 9.

The gene calls are TRBV9 and TRBJ1-6; tentative D call: TRBD1 (5 bases). V dropped 4 bases and J dropped 6 bases, with 17 bases sitting between them. The CDR3 has 16 residues. The V gene's germline CDR1 is SGDLS and CDR2 YYNGEE. The chain's CDR3 is CASSPQAGGGNSPLHF. As DNA, the CDR3 is TGTGCCAGCAGCCCCCAGGCCGGGGGTGGTAATTCACCCCTCCACTTT.

The chain joins TRBV30 to TRBJ1-2, with D uncertain. The germline V gene encodes CDR1 GTSNPN and CDR2 SVGIG (reference sequence). V was clipped by 4 bases and J by 6 bases, with 18 bases between them. There are 14 residues in the CDR3. CDR3 in DNA: TGTGCCTGGACCCCCCTCGGGAGGGCGGATGGCTACACCTTC. Translation gives CAWTPLGRADGYTF. The variable domain in full, completed from reference TRBV30 and TRBJ1-2, reads SQTIHQWPATLVQPVGSPLSLECTVEGTSNPNLYWYRQAAGRGLQLLFYSVGIGQISSEVPQNLSASRPQDRQFILSSKKLLLSDSGFYLCAWTPLGRADGYTFGSGTRLTVV.

The J gene is TRBJ1-2, the V gene TRBV5-8, with 8 bases that match TRBD1. Trimming cost V 0 bases and J 8 bases; bases outside gene matches: 9. The CDR3 has 15 amino acids. The germline V gene has CDR1 SGHTS and CDR2 YDEGEE. CDR3 DNA sequence: TGTGCCAGCAGCTTGGCCGGGACAGGCTTTCCGGGCTACACCTTC. Amino acid sequence: CASSLAGTGFPGYTF.

This sequence joins TRBV15 and TRBJ1-2; the D gene is possibly TRBD1 (6 bases). V lost 0 bases and J lost 2, with 10 bases in between. CDR3 length: 15 amino acids. Germline CDR1 is LNHNV and CDR2 is YYDKDF (reference sequence). CDR3 DNA sequence: TGTGCCACCAGCAGAGATCTGGGGACAAACTATGGCTACACCTTC. Translated: CATSRDLGTNYGYTF. The full variable domain, rest sourced from reference TRBV15 and TRBJ1-2, is DAMVIQNPRYQVTQFGKPVTLSCSQTLNHNVMYWYQQKSSQAPKLLFHYYDKDFNNEADTPDNFQSRRPNTSFCFLDIRSPGLGDTAMYLCATSRDLGTNYGYTFGSGTRLTVV.

V and J are TRBV7-3 and TRBJ2-3, with 10 nucleotides matching TRBD1. The germline V gene encodes CDR1 SGHTA and CDR2 FQGTGA. Germline trimming cut 3 bases from V and 3 bases from J; bases unmatched to any gene: 3. The CDR3 contains 15 residues. CDR3 in amino acids: CASSLTGGWTDTQYF. The DNA for the CDR3 is TGTGCCAGCAGCTTGACAGGGGGCTGGACAGATACGCAGTATTTT.

The gene calls are TRBV10-3 and TRBJ1-1, with 11 positions matching TRBD1. Germline V gene data show CDR1 as ENHRY and CDR2 as SYGVKD. V lost 4 bases, J lost 6 bases, and 10 bases stayed unmatched. The CDR3 spans 16 residues. DNA of the CDR3: TGTGCCATCAGTGTGGGTTTGGGACAGGGGGTTTCTGAAGCTTTCTTT. It codes for CAISVGLGQGVSEAFF.

This clone has just one count. CDR3 amino acids: CASSQRQGANTGELFF. The CDR3 DNA reads TGCGCCAGCAGCCAAAGACAGGGGGCGAACACCGGGGAGCTGTTTTTT. The rearrangement joins TRBV4-1 to TRBJ2-2; TRBD1 matches 9 bases. V gave up 2 bases and J gave up 0 bases; unmatched junction bases: 1. This CDR3 comprises 16 residues. Germline V gene sequence: CDR1 MGHRA, CDR2 YSYEKL.

The J gene is TRBJ2-3, the V gene TRBV4-3; 8 bases line up with TRBD2. Germline-derived CDR1 and CDR2 are LGHNA and YSLEER. The ends lost 3 bases at V and 6 bases at J; junction bases unmatched: 14. The CDR3 contains 17 residues. Here the CDR3 DNA reads TGCGCCAGCAGCCATCCGGGGACTAGGAGGGCCACGGATACGCAGTATTTT. Translated, it gives CASSHPGTRRATDTQYF.

The chain combines TRBV6-6 with TRBJ1-2; D is unresolved. Germline V CDR1 and CDR2: MNHNY, SVGAGI (reference sequence). CDR3 length: 12 amino acids. Deletions cut 5 bases from V and 6 bases from J, with 10 bases between. CDR3 sequence (DNA): TGTGCCAGCAGTCCGGGGAGAAATGGCTACACCTTC. Translating it yields CASSPGRNGYTF.